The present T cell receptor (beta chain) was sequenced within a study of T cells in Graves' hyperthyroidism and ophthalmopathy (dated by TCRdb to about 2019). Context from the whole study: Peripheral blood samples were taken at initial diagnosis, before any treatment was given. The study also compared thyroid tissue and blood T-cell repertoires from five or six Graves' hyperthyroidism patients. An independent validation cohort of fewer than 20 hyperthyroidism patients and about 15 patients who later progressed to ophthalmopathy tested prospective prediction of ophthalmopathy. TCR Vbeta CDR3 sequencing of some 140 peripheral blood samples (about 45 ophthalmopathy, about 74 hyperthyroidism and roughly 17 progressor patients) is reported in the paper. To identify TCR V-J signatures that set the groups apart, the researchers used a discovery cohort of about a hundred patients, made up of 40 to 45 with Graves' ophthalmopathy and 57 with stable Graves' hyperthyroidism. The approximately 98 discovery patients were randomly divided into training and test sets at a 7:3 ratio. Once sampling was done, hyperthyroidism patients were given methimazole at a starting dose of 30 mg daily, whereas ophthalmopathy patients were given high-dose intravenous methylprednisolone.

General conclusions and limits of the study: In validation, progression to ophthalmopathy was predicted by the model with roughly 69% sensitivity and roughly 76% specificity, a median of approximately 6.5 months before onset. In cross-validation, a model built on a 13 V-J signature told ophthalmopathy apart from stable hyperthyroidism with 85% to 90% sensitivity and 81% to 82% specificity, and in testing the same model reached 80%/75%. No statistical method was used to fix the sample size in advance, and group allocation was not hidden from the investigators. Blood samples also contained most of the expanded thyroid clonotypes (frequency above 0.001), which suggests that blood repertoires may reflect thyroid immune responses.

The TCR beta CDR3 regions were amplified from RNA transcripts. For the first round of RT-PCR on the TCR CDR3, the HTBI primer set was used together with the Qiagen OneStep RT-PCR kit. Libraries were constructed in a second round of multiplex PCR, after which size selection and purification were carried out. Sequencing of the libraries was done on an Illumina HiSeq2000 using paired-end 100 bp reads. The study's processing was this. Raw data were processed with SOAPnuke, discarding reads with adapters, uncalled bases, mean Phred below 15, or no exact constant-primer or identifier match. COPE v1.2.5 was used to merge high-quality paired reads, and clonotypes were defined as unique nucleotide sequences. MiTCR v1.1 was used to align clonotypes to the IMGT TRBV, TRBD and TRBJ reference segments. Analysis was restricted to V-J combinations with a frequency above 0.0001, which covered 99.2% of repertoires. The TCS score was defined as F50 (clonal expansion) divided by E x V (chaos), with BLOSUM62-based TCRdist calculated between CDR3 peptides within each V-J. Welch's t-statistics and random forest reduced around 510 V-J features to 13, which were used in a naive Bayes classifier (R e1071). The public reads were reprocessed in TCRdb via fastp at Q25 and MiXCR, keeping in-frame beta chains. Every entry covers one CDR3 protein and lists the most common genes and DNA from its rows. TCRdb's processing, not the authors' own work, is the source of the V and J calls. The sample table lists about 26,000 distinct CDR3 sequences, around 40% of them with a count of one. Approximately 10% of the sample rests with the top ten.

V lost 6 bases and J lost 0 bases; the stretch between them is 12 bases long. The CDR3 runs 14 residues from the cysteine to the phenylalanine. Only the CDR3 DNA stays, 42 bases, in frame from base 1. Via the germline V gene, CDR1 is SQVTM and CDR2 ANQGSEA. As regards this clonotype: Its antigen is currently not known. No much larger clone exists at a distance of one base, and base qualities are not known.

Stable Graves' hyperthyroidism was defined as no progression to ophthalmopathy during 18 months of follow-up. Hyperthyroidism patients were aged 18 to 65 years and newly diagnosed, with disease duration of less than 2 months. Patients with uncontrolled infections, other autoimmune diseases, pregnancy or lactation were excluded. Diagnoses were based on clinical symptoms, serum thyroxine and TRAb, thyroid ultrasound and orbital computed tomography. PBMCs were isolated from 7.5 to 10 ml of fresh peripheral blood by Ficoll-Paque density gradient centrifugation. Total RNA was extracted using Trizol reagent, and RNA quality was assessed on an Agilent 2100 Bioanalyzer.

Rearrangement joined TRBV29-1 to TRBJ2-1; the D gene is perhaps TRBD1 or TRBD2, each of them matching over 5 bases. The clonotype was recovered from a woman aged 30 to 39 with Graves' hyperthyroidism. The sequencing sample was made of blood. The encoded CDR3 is CSVDSGTSYNEQFF. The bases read TGCAGCGTCGACTCCGGGACCTCCTACAATGAGCAGTTCTTC.